The 6 T cell receptor beta chains below all came from one sample that was sequenced in a study of shared clonotypes between healthy human individuals. Using immunoSEQ multiplex PCR, the repertoire was profiled, and TCRdb retains in-frame clones only, with some absent. The table shows 2 million to 3 million clones, with more than 85% occurring only once. The specimen sequenced was naive CD4+ T cells from PBMCs. Subset given: CD45RA+ positively selected. The origin of the receptors is a man younger than 35 in good health. Some clones in this sample may be carry-over from other donors' samples.

The chain is built from TRBV9 and TRBJ2-5; TRBD2 agrees at 11 bases. The germline V gene has CDR1 SGDLS and CDR2 YYNGEE. V was clipped by 0 bases and J by 5 bases; unmatched bases: 6. This CDR3 is built from 16 residues. The CDR3 nucleotides are TGTGCCAGCAGCGTAGTGGTAGCGGGAGGGGCGGAGACCCAGTACTTC. This encodes CASSVVVAGGAETQYF.

V and J are TRBV19 and TRBJ2-7; TRBD1 agrees at 8 bases. Germline CDR1 is LNHDA and CDR2 is SQIVND (reference sequence). Unmatched junction bases numbered 16, after V lost 10 bases and J lost 2 bases. The CDR3 consists of 16 residues. As DNA, the CDR3 is TGTGCCATCACAGCCTCGGACAGGGATACTACCTACGAGCAGTACTTC. Translation gives CAITASDRDTTYEQYF.

This sequence joins TRBV4-1 and TRBJ1-5; D uncertain. Germline CDR1 MGHRA, CDR2 YSYEKL. With 7 bases removed from V and 0 bases from J, the gap between germline ends came to 13 bases. The CDR3 is 15 amino acids. CDR3: CASTPLADSNQPQHF. The CDR3 nucleotides are TGCGCCAGCACCCCTCTTGCTGATAGCAATCAGCCCCAGCATTTT.

The chain is built from TRBV9 and TRBJ2-3, with D unresolved. The CDR3 runs 15 residues. CDR1 and CDR2 from the germline V gene are SGDLS and YYNGEE. V dropped 3 bases and J dropped 0 bases, with 11 bases sitting between them. The CDR3 DNA reads TGTGCCAGCAGCGCGGACGGCTCTAGCACAGATACGCAGTATTTT. Residues: CASSADGSSTDTQYF.

This chain connects TRBV15 to TRBJ2-3; D is unresolved. The germline CDR1 and CDR2 sequences are LNHNV and YYDKDF (reference sequence). CDR3 length equals 12 residues. Trimming removed 1 base from V and 10 bases from J, with 9 bases in between. CDR3 amino acids: CATSRAKRAQYF. The CDR3 DNA follows: TGTGCCACCAGCAGAGCCAAGCGCGCGCAGTATTTT.

The chain has TRBV5-1 and TRBJ2-2, with TRBD1 matching 8 bases. Germline values: CDR1 SGHRS, CDR2 YFSETQ. The CDR3 length is 14 residues. V shed 6 bases, J shed 1 base, and the junction held 2 bases outside the gene matches. As DNA, the CDR3 is TGCGCCAGCAATGACAGGGGGAACACCGGGGAGCTGTTTTTT. It yields the protein CASNDRGNTGELFF.